Described below is a single T cell receptor beta chain sequence and its context. This sample is drawn from a study of beta chain features in type 1 diabetes. Per germline, CDR1 SGDLS and CDR2 YYNGEE. This CDR3 has 14 amino acids. Trimming stripped 2 bases from V and 0 bases from J, with 8 bases between. Reverse transcription of all isolated RNA meant that expressed TCRB transcripts were sequenced. Produced via immunoSEQ multiplex PCR; TCRdb's table is partial and in-frame only. The sample consists of about 900,000 clones, 15% to 20% of them appearing once. The gene calls are TRBV9 and TRBJ2-5; D is unresolved. This TCR derives from a woman aged 18-35 years in good health. Sequenced sample: naive CD4+ T cells from blood. The CDR3 nucleotides are TGTGCCAGCAGCGTCCGCGGTCACCAAGAGACCCAGTACTTC. This translates into CASSVRGHQETQYF.